The 21 T cell receptor beta chains presented below share a single source sample, sequenced in a study of cytomegalovirus exposure and HLA in healthy donors. PCR primers comprised 60 Vbeta and 13 Jbeta primers. Using immunoSEQ multiplex PCR, the repertoire was profiled, and TCRdb retains in-frame clones only, with some absent. The sample features about 200,000 clones, with around 1.1% in its top ten. Sequences were obtained from PBMCs. These TCRs come from a girl aged 2-10 years in good health and CMV-seropositive.

The rearrangement joins TRBV5-1 to TRBJ2-7; 10 bases agree with TRBD2. V was clipped by 5 bases and J by 5 bases; unmatched bases: 7. Germline CDR1 is SGHRS and CDR2 is YFSETQ. The CDR3 totals 14 residues. The CDR3 loop is CASSFGLAVDEQYF. The CDR3 DNA follows: TGCGCCAGCAGTTTTGGACTAGCGGTCGACGAGCAGTACTTC.

The CDR3 sequence: CASSGTSELNTEAFF. CDR3 coding DNA: TGTGCCAGCAGCGGTACAAGCGAATTGAACACTGAAGCTTTCTTT. The chain uses TRBV9 and TRBJ1-1; unclear D gene. CDR1 and CDR2 from the germline V gene are SGDLS and YYNGEE. The CDR3 consists of 15 residues. Trimming removed 3 bases at V and 0 bases at J, with 12 bases between. The full variable domain, completed using reference TRBV9 and TRBJ1-1, is DSGVTQTPKHLITATGQRVTLRCSPRSGDLSVYWYQQSLDQGLQFLIQYYNGEERAKGNILERFSAQQFPDLHSELNLSSLELGDSALYFCASSGTSELNTEAFFGQGTRLTVV.

The chain has TRBV18 and TRBJ1-2, with 9 bases fitting TRBD1. Germline lookup yields CDR1 KGHSH and CDR2 LQKENI. The CDR3 consists of 15 residues. Trimming cost V 0 bases and J 8 bases; bases outside gene matches: 7. The CDR3 loop is CASSPPVGTGRGYTF. CDR3 in DNA: TGTGCCAGCTCACCACCGGTCGGGACAGGGCGAGGCTACACCTTC.

The chain has TRBV28 and TRBJ1-1; 7 positions match TRBD1. The germline CDR1 and CDR2 sequences are MDHEN and SYDVKM. Unmatched junction bases numbered 0, after V lost 2 bases and J lost 3 bases. CDR3 length: 13 amino acids. The CDR3: CASSLTGDTEAFF. CDR3 bases: TGTGCCAGCAGTTTAACAGGGGACACTGAAGCTTTCTTT.

The chain employs TRBV5-1 and TRBJ2-3; a possible D gene is TRBD2 (6 bases). The CDR3 extends over 14 amino acids. V shed 1 base and J shed 3 bases, with 9 bases lying between them. Germline V lookup: CDR1 SGHRS, CDR2 YFSETQ. CDR3 in amino acids: CASSLRRETDTQYF. DNA of the CDR3: TGCGCCAGCAGCTTGAGACGGGAGACAGATACGCAGTATTTT. Full variable domain (missing parts from reference TRBV5-1 and TRBJ2-3): KAGVTQTPRYLIKTRGQQVTLSCSPISGHRSVSWYQQTPGQGLQFLFEYFSETQRNKGNFPGRFSGRQFSNSRSEMNVSTLELGDSALYLCASSLRRETDTQYFGPGTRLTVL.

The chain has TRBV19 and TRBJ2-7, with D perhaps TRBD2 (5 bases). Germline CDR1 reads LNHDA; CDR2 reads SQIVND (reference sequence). Trimming took 2 bases from V and 2 from J, leaving 13 bases between them. The CDR3 covers 15 residues. For the CDR3, the DNA is TGTGCCAGTAGTATAAGTCCGGGGATCCCCTACGAGCAGTACTTC. Amino acid sequence: CASSISPGIPYEQYF.

The chain has TRBV4-2 and TRBJ2-3; 9 bases match TRBD2. Per germline, CDR1 LGHNA and CDR2 YNFKEQ. The CDR3 spans 18 residues. After removal of 0 bases from V and 4 bases from J, the junction contained 11 bases not matched to a gene. In DNA form, the CDR3 reads TGTGCCAGCAGCCAAGATCTATTAGGCGGGAGGGCCTCAGATACGCAGTATTTT. Translated, it gives CASSQDLLGGRASDTQYF.

The V and J genes are TRBV7-2 and TRBJ2-7; 9 bases are a match to TRBD2. Trimming removed 4 bases from V and 3 bases from J; junction bases left unmatched: 7. Looked up from germline, CDR1 is SGHTA and CDR2 is FQGNSA. This CDR3 spans 15 amino acids. The CDR3 is CASSSRGRGYYEQYF. CDR3 nucleotide sequence: TGTGCCAGCAGCTCCCGCGGGAGGGGGTACTACGAGCAGTACTTC.

V and J are TRBV2 and TRBJ2-1; D is undetermined. V was clipped by 6 bases and J by 0 bases, with 9 bases between them. Germline values: CDR1 SNHLY, CDR2 FYNNEI. The CDR3 runs 14 residues. In DNA form, the CDR3 reads TGTGCCAGCAGAGGAGCTCGCTCCTACAATGAGCAGTTCTTC. Its protein product is CASRGARSYNEQFF.

This sequence joins TRBV5-1 and TRBJ1-5; D possibly corresponds to TRBD1 (6 bases). The germline V gene encodes CDR1 SGHRS and CDR2 YFSETQ. The V and J ends lost 4 bases and 6 bases respectively, with 14 bases between them. The CDR3 consists of 14 residues. Here the CDR3 reads CASSPLGGGQPQHF. CDR3 nucleotides: TGCGCCAGCAGCCCTCTAGGGGGTGGTCAGCCCCAGCATTTT.

This chain links TRBV28 with TRBJ1-1; D may be TRBD1 (6 bases). V was cut by 3 bases and J by 0 bases, with 14 bases left in between. The CDR3 runs to 16 residues. Germline-derived CDR1 and CDR2 are MDHEN and SYDVKM. CDR3 sequence: CASSFPLGHMNTEAFF. CDR3 bases: TGTGCCAGCAGTTTCCCCTTGGGACATATGAACACTGAAGCTTTCTTT.

The chain recombines TRBV11-2 with TRBJ2-2; D not resolved. The V and J ends lost 1 base and 4 bases respectively, with 7 bases between them. The CDR3 covers 14 residues. Germline assignment: CDR1 SGHAT and CDR2 FQNNGV. CDR3 sequence (DNA): TGTGCCAGCAGCTTAGTTCGTCGCACCGGGGAGCTGTTTTTT. Protein product: CASSLVRRTGELFF.

The chain recombines TRBV6-5 with TRBJ1-1, with a weak D call TRBD1 (5 bases). This CDR3 has 14 amino acids. Trimming took 4 bases from V and 5 from J, leaving 14 bases between them. CDR1 is MNHEY and CDR2 is SVGAGI in the germline V gene. CDR3 loop: CASSSGTTVTEAFF. CDR3 sequence (DNA): TGTGCCAGCAGTTCCGGGACTACGGTGACTGAAGCTTTCTTT.

The chain combines TRBV9 with TRBJ2-3; 8 bases map to TRBD2. V dropped 3 bases and J dropped 6; count of bases not matched to a gene: 9. Germline CDR1 reads SGDLS; CDR2 reads YYNGEE. The CDR3 totals 15 residues. CDR3 in DNA: TGTGCCAGCAGCGATAGCGGGACTTCAGGGGATACGCAGTATTTT. It encodes CASSDSGTSGDTQYF.

The chain is built from TRBV5-6 and TRBJ1-2; TRBD1 aligns across 10 bases. The CDR3 is 13 residues long. Germline V gives CDR1 SGHDT, CDR2 YYEEEE. V lost 2 bases and J lost 12; bases outside the gene matches: 7. The CDR3 coding sequence is TGTGCCAGCAGCTTCGGGACAGGGGAAGCAAACACCTTC. As protein: CASSFGTGEANTF. The full variable domain, with the rest looked up from reference TRBV5-6 and TRBJ1-2, is DAGVTQSPTHLIKTRGQQVTLRCSPKSGHDTVSWYQQALGQGPQFIFQYYEEEERQRGNFPDRFSGHQFPNYSSELNVNALLLGDSALYLCASSFGTGEANTFGSGTRLTVV.

This sequence joins TRBV7-8 and TRBJ2-7; 9 positions agree with TRBD1. After removal of 4 bases from V and 2 bases from J, the junction contained 6 bases not matched to a gene. This CDR3 is 15 amino acids long. The V gene's germline CDR1 is SGHVS and CDR2 FQNEAQ. The CDR3 DNA reads TGTGCCAGCAGCTACACAGGGGGCTTTACCTACGAGCAGTACTTC. Translating it yields CASSYTGGFTYEQYF.

V and J are TRBV28 and TRBJ2-7; maybe TRBD1 (6 bases). V lost 6 bases to trimming and J lost 0 bases, with 15 bases between them. The germline CDR1 and CDR2 sequences are MDHEN and SYDVKM. The CDR3 runs to 15 residues. The CDR3 reads CASSAADSSSYEQYF. CDR3 coding DNA: TGTGCCAGCAGCGCAGCGGACAGTAGCTCCTACGAGCAGTACTTC.

The chain uses TRBV6-4 and TRBJ2-2; possible D gene TRBD2, 5 bases. Germline V gene data show CDR1 as MRHNA and CDR2 as SNTAGT. The ends were cut back, 0 bases at V and 7 bases at J, with 6 bases in the middle. The CDR3 has 13 residues. The CDR3 here is CASSDSRVGELFF. The CDR3 nucleotides are TGTGCCAGCAGTGACTCGAGGGTCGGGGAGCTGTTTTTT.

The gene calls are TRBV11-3 and TRBJ2-5, with 14 bases that match TRBD2. Germline V gene sequence: CDR1 SGHNT, CDR2 YENEEA. With V trimmed by 5 bases and J by 5 bases, 7 bases remained unmatched. CDR3 length: 16 amino acids. The CDR3 here is CASSAGLAGVRETQYF. For the CDR3, the DNA is TGTGCCAGCAGCGCGGGACTAGCGGGAGTAAGGGAGACCCAGTACTTC.

The CDR3 region is CASSPPTSFSYEQYF. CDR3 DNA: TGTGCCAGCAGCCCCCCGACTAGCTTTTCCTACGAGCAGTACTTC. This rearrangement joins TRBV28 to TRBJ2-7, with 7 positions matching TRBD2. The V gene's germline CDR1 is MDHEN and CDR2 SYDVKM. The CDR3 sequence is 15 residues long. V dropped 6 bases and J dropped 1; count of bases not matched to a gene: 9.

The chain uses TRBV19 and TRBJ2-1; 9 bases are a match to TRBD2. The J segment lost 4 bases and the V segment lost 7 bases, leaving 17 bases of the junction unmatched. CDR1 is LNHDA and CDR2 is SQIVND in the germline V gene (reference sequence). The CDR3 sequence is 18 residues long. The CDR3 DNA reads as TGTGCCAGTAACCCAGGGAGGAGCGGGAGGCCAGGGTACAATGAGCAGTTCTTC. It encodes CASNPGRSGRPGYNEQFF.